Following are 18 T cell receptor beta chains from one sample sequenced in a study of blood T cells in healthy people across ages. The second PCR ran about 6 to 12 cycles with a sample-barcoded 5' primer and J-beta primers. Via MiXCR, TCRdb re-called the 5' RACE reads, giving one row per CDR3 protein. This repertoire shows 600,000 to 800,000 distinct CDR3 sequences, over 40% found once; its top ten account for about 13%. Sequencing was performed on blood. These receptors were collected from a woman of 80 years or more in good health.

The chain has TRBV21-1 and TRBJ1-2; TRBD1 is the table's D call and was not checked against the DNA. TRBV21-1 constitutes a pseudogene. The length of the CDR3 is 17 residues. CDR3 bases: TGTGCCAGCAGCAAAGGTGGGGGACAGGTGGGACTATGGTGCTACACCTTC. Its translation: CASSKGGGQVGLWCYTF.

About this clonotype itself: This may arise from a read error, as a much more abundant clone is one base away. The rearrangement uses TRBV29-1 and TRBJ2-5, with 7 bases that match TRBD2. This CDR3 contains 14 residues. CDR1 and CDR2 from the germline V gene are SQVTM and ANQGSEA. The CDR3 region has the DNA TGCGGCGTTACGGCGGGAGCACCCTTGGAGACCCAGTACTTC. This gives the protein CGVTAGAPLETQYF.

This clonotype has a count of ten or more. V is TRBV6-5 and J is TRBJ2-5; 8 bases match TRBD2. CDR3 length: 20 amino acids. The V and J ends lost 2 bases and 1 base, in that order; junction bases with no gene match: 18. From germline, CDR1 is MNHEY and CDR2 SVGAGI. CDR3 sequence: CASSYPSLSISGAFQETQYF. The DNA for the CDR3 is TGTGCCAGCAGTTACCCCAGCTTATCGATTAGCGGGGCCTTCCAAGAGACCCAGTACTTC.

V and J are TRBV2 and TRBJ1-2; D remains ambiguous. This CDR3 comprises 14 residues. Germline lookup yields CDR1 SNHLY and CDR2 FYNNEI. V was clipped by 1 base and J by 3 bases, with 9 bases between them. CDR3 protein: CASSEGIKDYGYTF. The DNA of the CDR3 is TGTGCCAGCAGTGAAGGCATCAAGGACTATGGCTACACCTTC.

V and J are TRBV24-1 and TRBJ2-7; D might be TRBD1 (6 bases). The end of the DNA fits TRBJ2-5 better, so the J call may be wrong. Germline V gene lookup returns CDR1 KGHDR and CDR2 SFDVKD. The CDR3 has 14 amino acids. CDR3 DNA sequence: TGTGCCACCAGTGACCCCGGCAGGGGAGAGACCCAGTACTTC. It specifies CATSDPGRGETQYF.

J is TRBJ2-7 and V is TRBV3-1, with D perhaps being TRBD1 or TRBD2 (5 bases each). Germline values: CDR1 LGHDT, CDR2 YNNKEL (reference sequence). The CDR3 consists of 15 residues. Trimming took 2 bases from V and 2 from J, leaving 13 bases between them. This chain's CDR3 is CASSQRGPGPYEQYF. Written as DNA, the CDR3 is TGTGCCAGCAGCCAAAGGGGACCTGGGCCCTACGAGCAGTACTTC.

The CDR3 bases are TGCAGTGCTAGTCTACCGGGGACTAGCGAAAACACCGGGGAGCTGTTTTTT. Amino acid sequence: CSASLPGTSENTGELFF. The chain links TRBV20-1 to TRBJ2-2, with 10 nucleotides matching TRBD2. With 3 bases clipped from V and 2 bases from J, the junction kept 9 bases outside the gene matches. The CDR3 loop spans 17 amino acids. CDR1 is DFQATT and CDR2 is SNEGSKA in the germline V gene (reference sequence).

This clonotype occurred many times. CDR3 region: CASSHPAHYNEQFF. Written as DNA, the CDR3 is TGCGCCAGCAGCCACCCAGCCCACTACAATGAGCAGTTCTTC. The V and J genes are TRBV4-1 and TRBJ2-1; D not resolved. The CDR3 runs 14 residues. From germline, CDR1 is MGHRA and CDR2 YSYEKL. V dropped 3 bases and J dropped 3 bases, with 9 bases sitting between them.

This clonotype was found many times. V usage is TRBV11-2 and J usage is TRBJ2-3; D not certain. There are 13 residues in the CDR3. CDR1 is SGHAT and CDR2 is FQNNGV in the germline V gene. V gave up 0 bases and J gave up 4 bases, with 5 bases separating them. CDR3 in amino acids: CASSLDPADTQYF. As DNA, the CDR3 is TGTGCCAGCAGCTTAGATCCCGCAGATACGCAGTATTTT.

This clonotype was counted ten times or more. The rearrangement links TRBV29-1 to TRBJ2-5; no clear D gene. Germline CDR1 reads SQVTM; CDR2 reads ANQGSEA. The V end was cut by 7 bases, the J end by 6 bases, with 12 bases between. The CDR3 spans 11 residues. In nucleotides, the CDR3 is TGCAGCGCCCTCACCATACAGACCCAGTACTTC. Translation gives CSALTIQTQYF.

About this clonotype itself: At one end the junction does not follow the germline gene, possibly because of a read error. The V call is TRBV2, the J call TRBJ1-5, with a possible D match to TRBD1 (6 bases). Per the germline V gene, CDR1 is SNHLY and CDR2 is FYNNEI. There are 12 residues in the CDR3. The CDR3, as DNA: TGTGCCAGCGGGACACGCAATCGGCCCCAGCATTTT. Amino acids: CASGTRNRPQHF.

This clonotype was observed many times. The V and J genes are TRBV29-1 and TRBJ2-7; TRBD1 aligns across 8 bases. The CDR3 covers 12 residues. The J segment lost 10 bases and the V segment lost 4 bases, leaving 9 bases of the junction unmatched. Germline CDR1 and CDR2: SQVTM and ANQGSEA. The CDR3 sequence is CSVGGQGAPQYF. CDR3 DNA sequence: TGCAGCGTTGGTGGTCAGGGGGCTCCTCAGTACTTC.

The chain couples TRBV12-3 or TRBV12-4 to TRBJ1-2; D is uncertain. The CDR3 runs 12 residues. Trimming stripped 3 bases from V and 8 bases from J, with 10 bases between. The CDR3 sequence is CASSFWSSGYTF. CDR3 DNA: TGTGCCAGCAGTTTCTGGTCTAGCGGCTACACCTTC.

On this clonotype itself: The junction does not match germline at one end; this may be a read error. The V and J genes are TRBV7-2 and TRBJ2-3; D tentatively reads TRBD1 or TRBD2 (6 bases each). The V gene's germline CDR1 is SGHTA and CDR2 FQGNSA. The length of the CDR3 is 17 residues. For the CDR3, the DNA is TGTGCCGGCAGCTTAAGGTGGGGGGCTAGCGTGTCAGATACGCAGTATTTT. Protein product: CAGSLRWGASVSDTQYF.

The V call is TRBV5-1, the J call TRBJ2-1; 7 positions match TRBD2. Germline CDR1 and CDR2: SGHRS and YFSETQ. The V gene end was trimmed by 4 bases and the J gene end by 5 bases; junction bases not matched to a gene: 6. The CDR3 length is 14 residues. The CDR3 DNA is TGCGCCAGCAGCAGCGGGAACCCCAACAATGAGCAGTTCTTC. Translation gives CASSSGNPNNEQFF.

This clonotype was detected many times. The V gene is TRBV7-2, the J gene TRBJ2-1; weak D call: TRBD2 (5 bases). Trimming removed 5 bases at V and 0 bases at J, with 11 bases between. Germline V gene lookup returns CDR1 SGHTA and CDR2 FQGNSA. The CDR3 consists of 15 residues. CDR3 nucleotides: TGTGCCAGCAGCCAGCGGTGGGGCTCCTACAATGAGCAGTTCTTC. Amino acids: CASSQRWGSYNEQFF.

Many counts were recorded for this clonotype. The V and J genes are TRBV28 and TRBJ1-1; D uncertain. The length of the CDR3 is 14 residues. The V gene lost 2 bases and the J gene lost 0 bases, with 7 bases spanning the gap. Germline lookup yields CDR1 MDHEN and CDR2 SYDVKM. CDR3 sequence reads: CASSLQGVNTEAFF. In nucleotides, the CDR3 is TGTGCCAGCAGTTTACAAGGTGTGAACACTGAAGCTTTCTTT. Looking up the rest from reference TRBV28 and TRBJ1-1 gives the full variable domain: DVKVTQSSRYLVKRTGEKVFLECVQDMDHENMFWYRQDPGLGLRLIYFSYDVKMKEKGDIPEGYSVSREKKERFSLILESASTNQTSMYLCASSLQGVNTEAFFGQGTRLTVV.

This clonotype was recorded many times. A read error may be the cause here, since a much bigger clone is one base away. V usage is TRBV6-5 and J usage is TRBJ1-2; 8 bases are a match to TRBD1. The CDR3 sequence is 14 residues long. The J segment lost 4 bases and the V segment lost 7 bases, leaving 8 bases of the junction unmatched. The germline V gene has CDR1 MNHEY and CDR2 SVGAGI. The CDR3 here is CASTPDRGSYGYTF. CDR3 in DNA: TGTGCCAGCACCCCCGACAGGGGCAGCTATGGCTACACCTTC.